Reported below is one T cell receptor beta chain. This sample was included in a study of blood T cell repertoires in COVID-19. Turning to the study itself: The cDNA or gDNA used as material had been derived from T cells, B-cell-depleted T cells, or PBMCs.

Authors' processing steps: The authors estimated nucleated cell counts from reference gene primer amplification. Here immunoSEQ multiplex PCR was the method, and the copy in TCRdb shows in-frame clones only, minus some. The V and J calls and clone size were taken over from that table, and D and trimming were inferred from the DNA. The sample has fewer than 250,000 clones; about 80% are singletons. From germline, CDR1 is SGHNT and CDR2 YENEEA. Unmatched junction bases numbered 8, after V lost 1 base and J lost 2 bases. This CDR3 is 18 amino acids long. Source material: peripheral blood. This TCR was sampled from a woman aged 40 to 50 with active or convalescent COVID-19. The chain is built from TRBV11-3 and TRBJ2-1; 10 bases line up with TRBD2. The CDR3 reads CASSLGPWTSGTYNEQFF. The CDR3 DNA follows: TGTGCCAGCAGCTTAGGCCCATGGACTAGCGGTACCTACAATGAGCAGTTCTTC.